The next 21 T cell receptor beta chains were all read from a single sample in a study of T cells in Graves' hyperthyroidism and ophthalmopathy. Amplified regions were TCR beta CDR3 sequences from RNA transcripts. First-round RT-PCR targeting the TCR CDR3 was performed with the HTBI primer set. TCRdb used MiXCR to reprocess the multiplex PCR reads, holding one entry per CDR3 protein. The data hold about 640,000 distinct CDR3 sequences, with about 14% observed a single time. The sequencing input was blood. These receptors came from a woman between 45 and 65 years old with Graves' ophthalmopathy.

Only a few counts were recorded for this clonotype. The chain links TRBV19 to TRBJ2-5; TRBD1 matches at 11 bases. The CDR3 spans 17 residues. Germline V gives CDR1 LNHDA, CDR2 SQIVND (reference sequence). V was clipped by 6 bases and J by 7 bases; unmatched bases: 16. The CDR3 DNA follows: TGTGCCAGTAGGCCGACCGGGACAGGGGGTGCCCGGGCGACCCAGTACTTC. Amino acids: CASRPTGTGGARATQYF. Looking up the rest from reference TRBV19 and TRBJ2-5 gives the full variable domain: DGGITQSPKYLFRKEGQNVTLSCEQNLNHDAMYWYRQDPGQGLRLIYYSQIVNDFQKGDIAEGYSVSREKKESFPLTVTSAQKNPTAFYLCASRPTGTGGARATQYFGPGTRLLVL.

A single count supports this clonotype. This rearrangement joins TRBV2 to TRBJ1-6; 10 bases are a match to TRBD1. The germline V gene encodes CDR1 SNHLY and CDR2 FYNNEI. The length of the CDR3 is 15 residues. The V segment lost 6 bases and the J segment 4 bases; nucleotides outside the gene matches: 3. CDR3 in amino acids: CASRRDRGYNSPLHF. CDR3 bases: TGTGCCAGCAGACGGGACAGGGGTTATAATTCACCCCTCCACTTT.

The rearrangement joins TRBV20-1 to TRBJ2-7; D gene uncertain. The CDR3 consists of 15 residues. From germline, CDR1 is DFQATT and CDR2 SNEGSKA (reference sequence). V was clipped by 0 bases and J by 0 bases, with 12 bases between them. Written as DNA, the CDR3 is TGCAGTGCTAGAGAGCGGACCAGAAGCTCCTACGAGCAGTACTTC. Protein: CSARERTRSSYEQYF.

The chain combines TRBV10-3 with TRBJ1-4, with D tentatively TRBD1 (6 bases). CDR1 is ENHRY and CDR2 is SYGVKD in the germline V gene. Trimming stripped 3 bases from V and 5 bases from J, with 10 bases between. The CDR3 totals 14 residues. The CDR3, as DNA: TGTGCCATCAGTGAAGGGGGGTTCAATGAAAAACTGTTTTTT. Translated, it gives CAISEGGFNEKLFF.

This clonotype was counted ten times or more. CDR3 protein: CASSSQPNYGYTF. The DNA for the CDR3 is TGTGCCAGCAGTTCACAGCCTAACTATGGCTACACCTTC. The rearrangement uses TRBV12-3 or TRBV12-4 and TRBJ1-2, with no clear D. The CDR3 is made up of 13 amino acids. Trimming shortened V by 4 bases and J by 0 bases, and 6 bases separated the two germline ends.

The chain joins TRBV5-5 to TRBJ1-1, with D possibly matching TRBD1 (5 bases). The CDR3 spans 14 residues. From germline, CDR1 is SGHKS and CDR2 YYEKEE (reference sequence). V was cut by 6 bases and J by 5 bases, with 17 bases left in between. The CDR3 loop is CASTKMSTGTEAFF. In nucleotides, the CDR3 is TGTGCCAGCACCAAAATGAGTACAGGAACTGAAGCTTTCTTT.

This clonotype was found many times. The chain uses TRBV11-2 and TRBJ2-2, with D maybe TRBD2 (5 bases). This CDR3 is 16 amino acids long. The ends were cut back, 1 base at V and 4 bases at J, with 13 bases in the middle. Germline CDR1 reads SGHAT; CDR2 reads FQNNGV. In nucleotides, the CDR3 is TGTGCCAGCAGCTTAGGACTACGACGGAGCACCGGGGAGCTGTTTTTT. This translates into CASSLGLRRSTGELFF.

The genes are TRBV7-2 and TRBJ1-1; possible D gene TRBD1, 5 bases. Germline V lookup: CDR1 SGHTA, CDR2 FQGNSA. Trimming removed 10 bases at V and 1 base at J, with 13 bases between. The CDR3 is 13 residues long. CDR3 sequence reads: CAISPGTNTEAFF. The CDR3 DNA is TGTGCCATAAGCCCAGGGACGAACACTGAAGCTTTCTTT.

This chain connects TRBV30 to TRBJ1-6; 10 positions match TRBD1. The trim removed 2 bases at V and 9 bases at J, leaving 7 bases unmatched. Germline-derived CDR1 and CDR2 are GTSNPN and SVGIG (reference sequence). CDR3 length: 15 amino acids. This chain's CDR3 is CAWSPSDRGFSPLHF. DNA of the CDR3: TGTGCCTGGAGTCCTTCGGACAGGGGGTTTTCACCCCTCCACTTT.

This clonotype was observed at least ten times. This sequence joins TRBV18 and TRBJ2-1; D perhaps matches TRBD1 (6 bases). The CDR3 sequence is 14 residues long. Trimming took 6 bases from V and 5 from J, leaving 14 bases between them. Germline CDR1 and CDR2: KGHSH and LQKENI. CDR3 sequence (DNA): TGTGCCAGCTCCAGTACAGGGACGCACAATGAGCAGTTCTTC. Protein product: CASSSTGTHNEQFF.

This clonotype was recorded many times. The V call is TRBV3-1, the J call TRBJ1-6, with 10 bases fitting TRBD1. Germline assignment: CDR1 LGHDT and CDR2 YNNKEL (reference sequence). The CDR3 runs to 16 residues. V lost 3 bases and J lost 9; bases outside the gene matches: 8. The chain's CDR3 is CASSQLSGTGVSPLHF. The DNA for the CDR3 is TGTGCCAGCAGCCAGCTCTCCGGGACAGGGGTTTCACCCCTCCACTTT.

This clonotype was found a few times. This may arise from a read error, as a much more abundant clone is one base away. This chain uses TRBV7-3 with TRBJ1-1; maybe TRBD1 (5 bases). The CDR3 spans 18 residues. V lost 4 bases and J lost 0, with 21 bases in between. The germline CDR1 and CDR2 sequences are SGHTA and FQGTGA. This chain's CDR3 is CASSSRGAGSGLNTEAFF. In nucleotides, the CDR3 is TGTGCCAGCAGCTCACGAGGGGCGGGGTCGGGGTTGAACACTGAAGCTTTCTTT.

This clonotype was counted at least ten times. The rearrangement joins TRBV20-1 to TRBJ1-1; D uncertain. This CDR3 is built from 14 residues. The V end lost 0 bases, the J end lost 7 bases, and 15 bases lay between the germline ends. CDR1 is DFQATT, CDR2 SNEGSKA, per germline (reference sequence). The CDR3 nucleotides are TGCAGTGCTAGAGATCCCCTCAGCAGCCTTGAAGCTTTCTTT. Protein product: CSARDPLSSLEAFF.

This clonotype was seen more than once but under ten times. The chain is built from TRBV5-6 and TRBJ2-1, with TRBD2 identical over 10 bases. This CDR3 has 15 amino acids. V was pared by 5 bases and J by 8 bases, with 10 bases of the junction left unmatched. CDR1 SGHDT and CDR2 YYEEEE come from the germline V gene. CDR3 coding DNA: TGTGCCAGCAGTTCCCGACTAGCGGGTTCGGATGAGCAGTTCTTC. Translating gives CASSSRLAGSDEQFF.

The chain joins TRBV4-1 to TRBJ2-1; 7 bases line up with TRBD1. Trimming cost V 3 bases and J 9 bases; bases outside gene matches: 11. This CDR3 is 15 amino acids long. Per germline, CDR1 MGHRA and CDR2 YSYEKL. The CDR3: CASSQDRTQRAEQFF. The CDR3 nucleotides read TGCGCCAGCAGCCAGGACAGGACCCAGAGGGCTGAGCAGTTCTTC.

The chain combines TRBV7-2 with TRBJ1-1; possible D gene TRBD1, 5 bases. CDR3 length: 17 residues. V was trimmed by 2 bases and J by 0 bases, leaving 16 bases between them. Germline V gene sequence: CDR1 SGHTA, CDR2 FQGNSA. The CDR3 region has the DNA TGTGCCAGCAGCTTAAGGGGACCCGACTCCTTGAACACTGAAGCTTTCTTT. It encodes CASSLRGPDSLNTEAFF.

This clonotype was found a few times. The V gene is TRBV6-2 or TRBV6-3, the J gene TRBJ2-3; D is undetermined. In germline, CDR1 is MNHEY, CDR2 SVGEGT. Between the trimmed V and J ends, which lost 7 bases and 0 bases, there was a span of 11 bases. The CDR3 contains 14 residues. CDR3 bases: TGTGCCAGCACCCCAGGCGGCAGCACAGATACGCAGTATTTT. This sequence encodes CASTPGGSTDTQYF.

The chain has TRBV5-1 and TRBJ2-2; either TRBD1 or TRBD2 may supply D (5 bases each). V was clipped by 0 bases and J by 1 base, with 10 bases between them. This CDR3 contains 16 residues. Looked up from germline, CDR1 is SGHRS and CDR2 is YFSETQ. The CDR3 sequence is CASSLAGALNTGELFF. The CDR3 nucleotides are TGCGCCAGCAGCTTGGCCGGGGCACTGAACACCGGGGAGCTGTTTTTT.

This clonotype was counted many times. This chain joins TRBV7-2 and TRBJ2-2; possibly TRBD1 for D (5 bases). Deletions cut 2 bases from V and 7 bases from J, with 11 bases between. CDR1 is SGHTA, CDR2 FQGNSA, per germline. CDR3 size: 14 residues. The CDR3 coding sequence is TGTGCCAGCAGCTTATGGGGCGGAAACGGGGAGCTGTTTTTT. Its translation is CASSLWGGNGELFF.

For this clonotype: A read error is possible here, since a much larger clone lies one base away. For the CDR3, the DNA is TGTGCCAGCACTCAGCCCACTACGGGAGGCTACACCTTC. Protein product: CASTQPTTGGYTF. The chain carries TRBV7-9 and TRBJ1-2; D is uncertain. Germline V gives CDR1 SEHNR, CDR2 FQNEAQ (reference sequence). The CDR3 is made up of 13 amino acids. Deletions cut 7 bases from V and 8 bases from J, with 17 bases between. The full variable domain, completed using reference TRBV7-9 and TRBJ1-2, is DTGVSQNPRHKITKRGQNVTFRCDPISEHNRLYWYRQTLGQGPEFLTYFQNEAQLEKSRLLSDRFSAERPKGSFSTLEIQRTEQGDSAMYLCASTQPTTGGYTFGSGTRLTVV.

At least ten counts were recorded for this clonotype. The chain carries TRBV7-2 and TRBJ2-4, with TRBD1 matching 8 bases. Germline lookup yields CDR1 SGHTA and CDR2 FQGNSA. This CDR3 is built from 15 residues. Germline trimming cut 2 bases from V and 3 bases from J; bases unmatched to any gene: 3. CDR3 sequence reads: CASSLTGGNKNIQYF. Here the CDR3 DNA reads TGTGCCAGCAGCTTAACAGGGGGTAACAAAAACATTCAGTACTTC.